This paragraph reports one TCR beta chain. Its specificity is not known. This CDR3 is built from 13 residues. V lost 5 bases and J lost 6, with 11 bases in between. Germline V lookup: CDR1 SGHRS, CDR2 YFSETQ. These data are taken from a study of T cell responses to AZD1222 COVID-19 vaccine. Looking at the study overall: Second doses at about 4 or about 12 weeks were pooled. Findings of the study overall: Donors were chiefly white British, with a greater number of females, and clonal diversity was perhaps underestimated. Reportedly, close to half of spike-specific TCRs are directed against unmutated variant regions.

This table comes from immunoSEQ multiplex PCR, and its TCRdb copy is limited to in-frame clones, with some not included. This sample carries approximately 110,000 clones, roughly 84% of them seen once, and the ten largest clones take about 6.2%. The rearrangement joins TRBV5-1 to TRBJ1-4; D gene uncertain. The clonotype was recovered from an adult in good health. Here the sequenced sample was peripheral blood, taken on day 0 of AZD1222 vaccination. CDR3 nucleotide sequence: TGCGCCAGCAGAAGCGGGAGAGATGAAAAACTGTTTTTT. Its protein product is CASRSGRDEKLFF.